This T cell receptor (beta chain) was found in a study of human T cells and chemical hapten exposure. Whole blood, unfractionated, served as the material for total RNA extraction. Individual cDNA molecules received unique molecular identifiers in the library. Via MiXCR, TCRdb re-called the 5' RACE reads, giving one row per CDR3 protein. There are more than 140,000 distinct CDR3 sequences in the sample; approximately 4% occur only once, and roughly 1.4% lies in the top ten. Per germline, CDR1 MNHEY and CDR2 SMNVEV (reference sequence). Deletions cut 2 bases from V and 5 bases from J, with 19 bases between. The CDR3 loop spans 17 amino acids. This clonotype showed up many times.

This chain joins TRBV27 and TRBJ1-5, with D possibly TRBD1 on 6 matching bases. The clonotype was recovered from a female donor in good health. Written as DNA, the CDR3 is TGTGCCAGCAGTTTAAGGGGGATGGGTGGGTTCGATCAGCCCCAGCATTTT. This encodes CASSLRGMGGFDQPQHF.